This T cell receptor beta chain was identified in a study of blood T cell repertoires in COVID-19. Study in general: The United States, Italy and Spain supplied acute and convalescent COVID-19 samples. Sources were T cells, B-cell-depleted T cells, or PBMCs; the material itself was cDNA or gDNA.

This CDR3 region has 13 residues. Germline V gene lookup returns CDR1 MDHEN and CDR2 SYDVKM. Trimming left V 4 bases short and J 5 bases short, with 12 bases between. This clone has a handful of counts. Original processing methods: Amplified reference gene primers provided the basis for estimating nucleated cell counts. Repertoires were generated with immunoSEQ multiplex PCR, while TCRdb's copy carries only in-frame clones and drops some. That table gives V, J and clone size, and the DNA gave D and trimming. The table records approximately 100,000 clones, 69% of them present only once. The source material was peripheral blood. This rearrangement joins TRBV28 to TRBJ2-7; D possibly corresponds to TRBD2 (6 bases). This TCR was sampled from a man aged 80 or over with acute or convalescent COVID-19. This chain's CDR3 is CASSSGDLNEQYF. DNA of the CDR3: TGTGCCAGCAGTTCGGGAGACCTCAACGAGCAGTACTTC.